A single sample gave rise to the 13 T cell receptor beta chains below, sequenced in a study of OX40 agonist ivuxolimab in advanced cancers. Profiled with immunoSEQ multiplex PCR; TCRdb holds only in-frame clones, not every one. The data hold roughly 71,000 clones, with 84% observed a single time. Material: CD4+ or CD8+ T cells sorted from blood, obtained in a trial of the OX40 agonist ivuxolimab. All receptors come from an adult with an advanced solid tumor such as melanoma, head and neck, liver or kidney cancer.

CDR3 DNA sequence: TGTGCCACCAGCACGGCCCGGATTGCGAACACCGGGGAGCTGTTTTTT. Translation gives CATSTARIANTGELFF. The genes are TRBV15 and TRBJ2-2, with D unresolved. Trimming shortened V by 4 bases and J by 0 bases, and 12 bases separated the two germline ends. This CDR3 contains 16 residues. CDR1 is LNHNV and CDR2 is YYDKDF in the germline V gene (reference sequence).

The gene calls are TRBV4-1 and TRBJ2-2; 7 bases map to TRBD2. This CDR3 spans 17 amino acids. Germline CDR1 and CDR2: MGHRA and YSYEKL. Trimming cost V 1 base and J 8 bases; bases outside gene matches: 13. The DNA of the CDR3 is TGCGCCAGCAGCCAAGTAAGCCGAGCGGGAACGTCGGGGGAGCTGTTTTTT. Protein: CASSQVSRAGTSGELFF.

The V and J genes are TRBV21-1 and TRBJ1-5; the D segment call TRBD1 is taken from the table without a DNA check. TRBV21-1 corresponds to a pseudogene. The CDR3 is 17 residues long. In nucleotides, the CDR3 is TGTGCCAGCAGCAAACGGGGGACAGGGGGCGAGAATCAGCCCCAGCATTTT. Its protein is CASSKRGTGGENQPQHF.

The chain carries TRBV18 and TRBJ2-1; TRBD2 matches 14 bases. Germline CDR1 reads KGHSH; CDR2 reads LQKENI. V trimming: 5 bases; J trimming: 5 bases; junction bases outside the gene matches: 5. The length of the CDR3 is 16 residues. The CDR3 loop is CASSRGLAGANNEQFF. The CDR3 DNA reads TGTGCCAGCTCAAGGGGACTAGCGGGAGCTAACAATGAGCAGTTCTTC.

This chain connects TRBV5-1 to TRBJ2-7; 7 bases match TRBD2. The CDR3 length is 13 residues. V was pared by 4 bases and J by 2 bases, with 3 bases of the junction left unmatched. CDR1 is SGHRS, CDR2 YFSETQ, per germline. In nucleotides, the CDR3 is TGCGCCAGCAGCCTGGGACTAACCTACGAGCAGTACTTC. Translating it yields CASSLGLTYEQYF.

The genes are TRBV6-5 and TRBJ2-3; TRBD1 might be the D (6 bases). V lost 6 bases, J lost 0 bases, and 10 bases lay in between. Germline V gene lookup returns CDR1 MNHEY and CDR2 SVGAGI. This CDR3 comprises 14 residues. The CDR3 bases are TGTGCCAGCAGGGGGCAGGGGAGCACAGATACGCAGTATTTT. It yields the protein CASRGQGSTDTQYF.

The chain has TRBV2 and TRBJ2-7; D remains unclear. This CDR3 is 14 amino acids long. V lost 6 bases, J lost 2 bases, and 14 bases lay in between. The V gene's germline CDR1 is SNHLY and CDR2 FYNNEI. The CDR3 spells CASRQNSQAYEQYF. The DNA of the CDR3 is TGTGCCAGCAGACAGAATTCCCAAGCCTACGAGCAGTACTTC.

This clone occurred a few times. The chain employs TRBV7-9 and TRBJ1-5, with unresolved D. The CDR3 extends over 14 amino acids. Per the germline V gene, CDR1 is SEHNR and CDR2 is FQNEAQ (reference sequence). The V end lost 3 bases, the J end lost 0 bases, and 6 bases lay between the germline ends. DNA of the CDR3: TGTGCCAGCAGCTTTTCCTTTAGCAATCAGCCCCAGCATTTT. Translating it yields CASSFSFSNQPQHF. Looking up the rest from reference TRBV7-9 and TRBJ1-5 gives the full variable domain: DTGVSQNPRHKITKRGQNVTFRCDPISEHNRLYWYRQTLGQGPEFLTYFQNEAQLEKSRLLSDRFSAERPKGSFSTLEIQRTEQGDSAMYLCASSFSFSNQPQHFGDGTRLSIL.

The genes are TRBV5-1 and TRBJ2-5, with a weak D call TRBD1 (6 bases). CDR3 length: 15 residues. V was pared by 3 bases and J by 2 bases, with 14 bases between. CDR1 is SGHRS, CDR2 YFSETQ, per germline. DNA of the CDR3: TGCGCCAGCAGCTCCCGGGACACTATACAAGAGACCCAGTACTTC. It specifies CASSSRDTIQETQYF.

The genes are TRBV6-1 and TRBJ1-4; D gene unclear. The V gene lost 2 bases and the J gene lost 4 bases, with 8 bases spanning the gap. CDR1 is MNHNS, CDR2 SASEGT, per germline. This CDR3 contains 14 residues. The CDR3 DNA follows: TGTGCCAGCAGTGAATACCAGCTTAATGAAAAACTGTTTTTT. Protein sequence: CASSEYQLNEKLFF.

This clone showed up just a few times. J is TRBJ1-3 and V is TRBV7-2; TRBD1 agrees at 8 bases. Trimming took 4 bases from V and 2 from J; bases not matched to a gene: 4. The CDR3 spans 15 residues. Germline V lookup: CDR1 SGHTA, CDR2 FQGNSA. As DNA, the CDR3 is TGTGCCAGCAGCTCGGCGACAGGGGCTGGAAACACCATATATTTT. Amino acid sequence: CASSSATGAGNTIYF.

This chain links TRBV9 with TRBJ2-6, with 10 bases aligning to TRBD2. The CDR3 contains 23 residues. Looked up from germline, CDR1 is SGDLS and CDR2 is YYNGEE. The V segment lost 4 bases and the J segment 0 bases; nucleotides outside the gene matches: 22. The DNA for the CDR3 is TGTGCCAGCAGCCCCCGTTACAGGGGCGGGGGGCTAGCGGGGGCCTCTGGGGCCAACGTCCTGACTTTC. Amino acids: CASSPRYRGGGLAGASGANVLTF.

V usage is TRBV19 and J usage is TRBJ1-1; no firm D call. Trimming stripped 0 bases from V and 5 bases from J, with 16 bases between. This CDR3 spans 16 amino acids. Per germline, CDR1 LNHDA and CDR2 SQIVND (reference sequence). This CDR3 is CASSIEDGALLTEAFF. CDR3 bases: TGTGCCAGTAGTATAGAAGACGGAGCATTACTAACTGAAGCTTTCTTT.